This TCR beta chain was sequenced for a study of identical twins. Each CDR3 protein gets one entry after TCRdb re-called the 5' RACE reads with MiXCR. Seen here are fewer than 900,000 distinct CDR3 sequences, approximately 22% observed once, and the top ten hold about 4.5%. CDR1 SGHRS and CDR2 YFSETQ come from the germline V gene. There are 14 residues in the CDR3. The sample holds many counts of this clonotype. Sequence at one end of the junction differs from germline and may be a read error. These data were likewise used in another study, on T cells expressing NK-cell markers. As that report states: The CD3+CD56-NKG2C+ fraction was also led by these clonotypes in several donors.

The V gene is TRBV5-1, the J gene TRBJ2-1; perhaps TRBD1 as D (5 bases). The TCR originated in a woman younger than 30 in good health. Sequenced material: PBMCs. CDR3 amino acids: CASSFRGSYNEQFF. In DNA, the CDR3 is TGTGCCAGCAGCTTTAGGGGTTCCTACAATGAGCAGTTCTTC. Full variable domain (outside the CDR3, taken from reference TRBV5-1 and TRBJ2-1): KAGVTQTPRYLIKTRGQQVTLSCSPISGHRSVSWYQQTPGQGLQFLFEYFSETQRNKGNFPGRFSGRQFSNSRSEMNVSTLELGDSALYLCASSFRGSYNEQFFGPGTRLTVL.